This is a list of T cell receptor beta chains from one sample in a study of T-cell reconstitution after alpha-beta-depleted transplantation in children. TCRdb re-called the PCR reads through MiXCR, storing one row per CDR3 protein. Among about 27,000 distinct CDR3 sequences listed, about a sixth were seen once. The sample in question was PBMCs, mostly from graft donor cells, obtained 60 days after TCRalphabeta/CD19-depleted stem cell transplant. All receptors derive from a male patient under 10 years old who had a stem cell transplant for acute lymphoblastic leukemia, so the T cells may come from the graft donor. The CDR3 runs from the conserved cysteine through the conserved F or W. Each record gives: J gene, V gene, clone size, D gene, CDR3 DNA, CDR3 protein. A D gene is named only where the DNA matches it firmly. Clone size appears in some rows only: once, few, many, or a class for an expanded clone.

j_gene: TRBJ1-1
v_gene: TRBV29-1
abundance: few
d_gene: TRBD1
CDR3nt: TGCAGCGTAGACGACAGGGATGTTGGGGCTTTCTTT
CDR3aa: CSVDDRDVGAFF

j_gene: TRBJ2-4
v_gene: TRBV28
abundance: many
d_gene: -
CDR3nt: TGTGCCAGCAGTTTAAAGGGCAACATTCAGTACTTC
CDR3aa: CASSLKGNIQYF

j_gene: TRBJ2-2
v_gene: TRBV27
abundance: few
d_gene: TRBD2
CDR3nt: TGTGCCAGCAGCCCCAAGGGTGGGACTAACCTCCACACCGGGGAGCTGTTTTTT
CDR3aa: CASSPKGGTNLHTGELFF

j_gene: TRBJ2-1
v_gene: TRBV7-9
abundance: once
d_gene: -
CDR3nt: TGTGCCAGGGAGATCAATGAGCAGTTCTTC
CDR3aa: CAREINEQFF

j_gene: TRBJ2-2
v_gene: TRBV7-9
abundance: many
d_gene: -
CDR3nt: TGTGCCAGCAGCTTAGAGGGGCTCGGGGAGCTGTTTTTT
CDR3aa: CASSLEGLGELFF

j_gene: TRBJ1-1
v_gene: TRBV12-3/TRBV12-4
abundance: many
d_gene: -
CDR3nt: TGTGCCAGCAGGGCAACTAGCACTGAAGCTTTCTTT
CDR3aa: CASRATSTEAFF

j_gene: TRBJ2-3
v_gene: TRBV25-1
abundance: -
d_gene: -
CDR3nt: TGTGCCAGCAGTGAGTATGGAGTTAGAACAGATACGCAGTATTTT
CDR3aa: CASSEYGVRTDTQYF

j_gene: TRBJ1-5
v_gene: TRBV19
abundance: -
d_gene: -
CDR3nt: TGTGCCAGTACCCCCTTTCCCCTCCCAGGGGGCAATCAGCCCCAGCATTTT
CDR3aa: CASTPFPLPGGNQPQHF

j_gene: TRBJ1-1
v_gene: TRBV11-2
abundance: many
d_gene: -
CDR3nt: TGTGCCAGCAGCCCAGGGGCTTGGGGCACTGAAGCTTTCTTT
CDR3aa: CASSPGAWGTEAFF

j_gene: TRBJ1-5
v_gene: TRBV6-5
abundance: many
d_gene: -
CDR3nt: TGTGCCAGCAGTTACTCGAAACCGAATCAGCCCCAGCATTTT
CDR3aa: CASSYSKPNQPQHF

j_gene: TRBJ2-3
v_gene: TRBV10-3
abundance: many
d_gene: TRBD2
CDR3nt: TGTGCCATCAGCCAGACTAGCGGCACAGATACGCAGTATTTT
CDR3aa: CAISQTSGTDTQYF

j_gene: TRBJ2-2
v_gene: TRBV19
abundance: few
d_gene: -
CDR3nt: TGTGCCAGTAGAGAGGGTCCGAACACCGGGGAGCTGTTTTTT
CDR3aa: CASREGPNTGELFF

j_gene: TRBJ2-6
v_gene: TRBV7-2
abundance: -
d_gene: -
CDR3nt: TGTGCCAGCAGCAGGGTTAGCTCTGGGGCCAACGTCCTGACTTTC
CDR3aa: CASSRVSSGANVLTF

j_gene: TRBJ1-4
v_gene: TRBV4-2
abundance: -
d_gene: -
CDR3nt: TGTGCCAGCAGCCGAGGAACTCGCTCGGGGCTGTACGAAAAACTGTTTTTT
CDR3aa: CASSRGTRSGLYEKLFF

j_gene: TRBJ2-1
v_gene: TRBV5-1
abundance: many
d_gene: -
CDR3nt: TGCGCCAGCAGCTCAGGGGACTCCTACAATGAGCAGTTCTTC
CDR3aa: CASSSGDSYNEQFF

j_gene: TRBJ2-5
v_gene: TRBV4-1
abundance: -
d_gene: TRBD2
CDR3nt: TGCGCCAGCAGCCAAGGAGCGGGGGCCGGGGAAGAGACCCAGTACTTC
CDR3aa: CASSQGAGAGEETQYF